This T cell receptor beta chain was identified during a study of CD8 T cells in ankylosing spondylitis. This CDR3 is 15 amino acids long. Germline V lookup: CDR1 LGHDT, CDR2 YNNKEL (reference sequence). Trimming stripped 3 bases from V and 0 bases from J, with 11 bases between. General study findings and limits: A CD8+ phenotype characterized the disease-linked clones, which were relatively rare in peripheral blood. Typical of ankylosing spondylitis blood, it appeared, was a TCR beta motif of eight highly homologous variants.

This clonotype was seen just once. What it binds is not known. Quantitative barcoded 5'-RACE was used to prepare TCR beta libraries. TCRdb re-analysed the 5' RACE reads in MiXCR, keeping a single row per CDR3 protein. The table shows approximately 150,000 distinct CDR3 sequences, with roughly a third occurring only once. The sample consisted of synovial fluid, either unsorted or a sorted T cell fraction (not recorded which). The chain couples TRBV3-1 to TRBJ1-1; D remains unclear. This receptor was obtained from a male donor with ankylosing spondylitis. The CDR3 DNA reads as TGTGCCAGCAGCCACTCCGGACGGTTGAACACTGAAGCTTTCTTT. It yields the protein CASSHSGRLNTEAFF.